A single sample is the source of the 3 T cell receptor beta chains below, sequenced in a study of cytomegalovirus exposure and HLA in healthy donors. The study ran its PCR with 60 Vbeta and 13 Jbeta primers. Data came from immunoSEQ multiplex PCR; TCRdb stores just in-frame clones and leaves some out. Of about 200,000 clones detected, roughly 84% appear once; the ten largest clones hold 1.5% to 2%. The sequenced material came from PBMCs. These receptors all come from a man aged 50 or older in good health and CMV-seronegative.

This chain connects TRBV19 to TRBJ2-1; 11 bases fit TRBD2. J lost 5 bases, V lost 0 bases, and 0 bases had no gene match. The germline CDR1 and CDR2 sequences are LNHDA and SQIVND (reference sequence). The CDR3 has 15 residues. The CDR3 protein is CASSIETSGNNEQFF. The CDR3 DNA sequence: TGTGCCAGTAGTATAGAGACTAGCGGGAACAATGAGCAGTTCTTC.

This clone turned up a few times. CDR3 sequence: CASSKDRGDQPQHF. DNA of the CDR3: TGTGCCAGCAGCAAGGACAGGGGGGATCAGCCCCAGCATTTT. The genes are TRBV2 and TRBJ1-5; 10 bases fit TRBD1. The CDR3 runs 14 residues. Germline values: CDR1 SNHLY, CDR2 FYNNEI. The V and J ends lost 6 bases and 5 bases, in that order; junction bases with no gene match: 4.

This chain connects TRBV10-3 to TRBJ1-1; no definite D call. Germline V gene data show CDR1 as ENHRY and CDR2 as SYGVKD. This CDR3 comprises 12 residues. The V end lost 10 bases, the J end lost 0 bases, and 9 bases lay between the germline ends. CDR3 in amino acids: CATTGLNTEAFF. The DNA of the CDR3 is TGTGCCACGACTGGGTTGAACACTGAAGCTTTCTTT.